A single sample gave rise to the 5 T cell receptor beta chains below, sequenced in a study of T cells in Graves' hyperthyroidism and ophthalmopathy (dated by TCRdb to between 2019 and 2020). Library method: multiplex PCR. TCRdb lists the instrument as Illumina HiSeq 2000. Amplification of TCR beta CDR3 regions was carried out from RNA transcripts. The first round of RT-PCR for the TCR CDR3 was performed with the HTBI primer set and the Qiagen OneStep RT-PCR kit. Starting from the raw public reads, TCRdb applied fastp trimming at Q25, assembled clones with MiXCR and retained in-frame beta chains. Rows are unified per CDR3 protein, each entry keeping the most common DNA and genes. Within this sample are roughly 510,000 distinct CDR3 sequences, with 46% of them counted one time only. About two fifths of the sample comes from the top ten. Source material: peripheral blood or thyroid tissue (not recorded which). These receptors originate from an adult woman with Graves' disease, either hyperthyroidism or ophthalmopathy (not recorded which).

This clonotype was seen many times. The chain carries TRBV7-9 and TRBJ1-2, with TRBD1 matching over 7 bases. Germline CDR1 reads SEHNR; CDR2 reads FQNEAQ (reference sequence). V lost 5 bases and J lost 4; bases outside the gene matches: 13. The CDR3 extends over 16 amino acids. CDR3 in amino acids: CASSQIDRVEGYGYTF. The DNA of the CDR3 is TGTGCCAGCAGCCAGATCGACAGGGTTGAGGGCTATGGCTACACCTTC.

This clonotype was seen a few times. A read error is likely, as this CDR3 ends without the conserved phenylalanine or tryptophan. The genes are TRBV7-2 and TRBJ2-7; D gene ambiguous. CDR3 length: 12 residues. V was cut by 5 bases and J by 5 bases, with 10 bases left in between. Germline CDR1 SGHTA, CDR2 FQGNSA. CDR3 amino acids: CASSPRDHEQYL. The CDR3 DNA follows: TGTGCCAGCAGCCCACGCGATCACGAGCAGTACCTC.

This clonotype was recorded at least ten times. The chain joins TRBV14 to TRBJ2-2; D may be TRBD2 (6 bases). This CDR3 is 13 amino acids long. Germline CDR1 SGHDN, CDR2 FVKESK. Trimming removed 2 bases from V and 8 bases from J, with 9 bases in between. The CDR3 DNA reads as TGTGCCAGCAGCCAATGGGGAGGAGGGGAGCTGTTTTTT. Amino acids: CASSQWGGGELFF.

The chain couples TRBV7-2 to TRBJ2-3, with TRBD1 matching 10 bases. The CDR3 is made up of 12 amino acids. CDR1 and CDR2 from the germline V gene are SGHTA and FQGNSA. Losses at the gene ends were 5 bases for V and 12 bases for J; bases not matched to a gene: 5. Here the CDR3 DNA reads TGTGCCAGCAGCCCCCGACAGGGGGCTCAGTATTTT. Translation: CASSPRQGAQYF.

The chain employs TRBV10-3 and TRBJ1-6; possibly TRBD1 for D (5 bases). There are 16 residues in the CDR3. Trimming removed 4 bases from V and 0 bases from J, with 10 bases in between. CDR1 and CDR2 (germline): ENHRY, SYGVKD. CDR3 sequence reads: CAISGQSGSYNSPLHF. The CDR3 DNA reads as TGTGCCATCAGTGGACAGTCCGGCTCCTATAATTCACCCCTCCACTTT.